This entry lists 8 T cell receptor beta chains sequenced from one sample in a study of OX40 agonist ivuxolimab in advanced cancers. Produced via immunoSEQ multiplex PCR; TCRdb's table is partial and in-frame only. The data contain around 63,000 clones, over 75% of them singletons. Specimen: CD4+ or CD8+ T cells sorted from blood, collected in a trial of the OX40 agonist ivuxolimab. Receptors originate from an adult with an advanced solid tumor such as melanoma, head and neck, liver or kidney cancer.

This clone was detected only a few times. The chain joins TRBV7-6 to TRBJ1-5; D unclear. The CDR3 runs to 13 residues. With 5 bases removed from V and 0 bases from J, the gap between germline ends came to 5 bases. Germline values: CDR1 SGHVS, CDR2 FNYEAQ. CDR3 sequence reads: CASSADSNQPQHF. Written as DNA, the CDR3 is TGTGCCAGCAGCGCTGATAGCAATCAGCCCCAGCATTTT.

This chain uses TRBV7-2 with TRBJ2-1; D remains unclear. This CDR3 has 15 residues. CDR1 SGHTA and CDR2 FQGNSA come from the germline V gene. The V end was cut by 0 bases, the J end by 0 bases, with 6 bases between. The CDR3: CASSLAPSSYNEQFF. DNA of the CDR3: TGTGCCAGCAGCTTAGCGCCGAGCTCCTACAATGAGCAGTTCTTC.

This chain connects TRBV18 to TRBJ2-5; unclear D gene. CDR1 and CDR2 from the germline V gene are KGHSH and LQKENI. Trimming removed 4 bases from V and 3 bases from J, with 9 bases in between. This CDR3 region has 13 residues. The CDR3 DNA reads as TGTGCCAGCTCACGCCGGTCCGAAGAGACCCAGTACTTC. Protein sequence: CASSRRSEETQYF.

The CDR3 sequence is CASSLGGGNTGELFF. CDR3 in DNA: TGCGCCAGCAGCTTAGGCGGGGGGAACACCGGGGAGCTGTTTTTT. The chain has TRBV5-1 and TRBJ2-2, with TRBD2 matching 7 bases. The CDR3 loop spans 15 amino acids. Germline CDR1 reads SGHRS; CDR2 reads YFSETQ. V lost 2 bases to trimming and J lost 1 base; unmatched junction nucleotides: 2.

The rearrangement uses TRBV12-1 and TRBJ2-2. TRBV12-1 is marked as a pseudogene. The CDR3 has 18 amino acids. CDR3 nucleotide sequence: TGTGCCAGCAGCTTTGAAGAGGTCGGTCAGGGTGAGGGCGGGGAGCTGTTTTTT. Protein sequence: CASSFEEVGQGEGGELFF.

The CDR3 nucleotides are TGTGCCAGCAGCGTAGCGGATTCGGCCTACGAGCAGTACTTC. It yields the protein CASSVADSAYEQYF. V usage is TRBV9 and J usage is TRBJ2-7; no definite D call. The CDR3 length is 14 residues. V lost 0 bases and J 2 bases, leaving 9 bases between the germline ends. The germline V gene has CDR1 SGDLS and CDR2 YYNGEE. Combining the CDR3 with reference TRBV9 and TRBJ2-7 gives the whole variable domain DSGVTQTPKHLITATGQRVTLRCSPRSGDLSVYWYQQSLDQGLQFLIQYYNGEERAKGNILERFSAQQFPDLHSELNLSSLELGDSALYFCASSVADSAYEQYFGPGTRLTVT.

This clone appeared a few times. V usage is TRBV19 and J usage is TRBJ1-2, with a possible D match to TRBD1 (5 bases). There are 12 residues in the CDR3. Trimming shortened V by 10 bases and J by 3 bases, and 12 bases separated the two germline ends. Germline CDR1 reads LNHDA; CDR2 reads SQIVND (reference sequence). CDR3 DNA: TGTGCCACCCGAGGGGATCACTATGGCTACACCTTC. Translated, it gives CATRGDHYGYTF.

CDR3 loop: CASSPNLGGTEAFF. The CDR3 coding sequence is TGTGCCAGCTCACCAAACCTCGGGGGTACTGAAGCTTTCTTT. The rearrangement uses TRBV18 and TRBJ1-1, with TRBD1 as a possible D gene (5 bases). Trimming shortened V by 2 bases and J by 5 bases, and 12 bases separated the two germline ends. Germline CDR1 reads KGHSH; CDR2 reads LQKENI. The length of the CDR3 is 14 residues.